This T cell receptor (beta chain) was sequenced during a study of control samples from healthy donors and cancer patients. The repertoire was sequenced with immunoSEQ multiplex PCR; TCRdb's copy has only in-frame clones and lacks some. The data contain over 80,000 clones, roughly four fifths of them singletons. CDR1 and CDR2 from the germline V gene are MGHDK and SYGVNS. This CDR3 contains 15 residues. V shed 3 bases and J shed 0 bases, with 6 bases lying between them. The sequence was obtained from a man aged 55 to 70 in good health. The V call is TRBV25-1, the J call TRBJ2-6; D is perhaps TRBD2 (5 bases). Sequenced sample: blood. The CDR3 loop reads CASSDGNSGANVLTF. As DNA, the CDR3 is TGTGCCAGCAGTGACGGGAACTCTGGGGCCAACGTCCTGACTTTC.